The 14 T cell receptor delta chains in this list originate from one sample, sequenced in a study of gamma-delta T cells after stem cell transplantation. TCRdb repeated clone calling on the RT-PCR reads with CATT. The sample has approximately 2,300 delta-chain clones, just over 2.5% seen once. What was sequenced was gamma-delta T cells. The receptors were gathered from a human donor. It is not recorded whose cells these are; they may come from a transplant donor.

This clone was observed a few times. A much larger clone differs from this one at a single base, so this may be a read error. The chain couples TRDV2 to TRDJ1; 13 bases match TRDD3. The germline CDR1 and CDR2 sequences are GEAIGNYY and EKD. This CDR3 comprises 17 residues. With 3 bases clipped from V and 4 bases from J, the junction kept 10 bases outside the gene matches. CDR3 in DNA: TGTGCCTGTGACGCTTTACTGGGGGATACGCGAGGCGATAAACTCATCTTT. It yields the protein CACDALLGDTRGDKLIF.

The chain has TRDV2 and TRDJ1, with 13 bases that match TRDD3. Per the germline V gene, CDR1 is GEAIGNYY and CDR2 is EKD. The V gene end was trimmed by 5 bases and the J gene end by 4 bases; junction bases not matched to a gene: 18. The length of the CDR3 is 19 residues. The CDR3 spells CACVPVLGDTHSNYDKLIF. CDR3 nucleotides: TGTGCCTGTGTCCCGGTACTGGGGGATACGCATTCGAACTACGATAAACTCATCTTT.

On this clone: A far larger clone lies a single base away; this is likely a read error. The J gene corresponds to TRDJ3; a V gene call is absent; TRDD3 reflects the table's D call only, with no check against the DNA. CDR3 length: 23 amino acids. In DNA form, the CDR3 reads TGTGCCTGTGACACCGAGGGACTGAACTGGGGGATCCATGCCTCCTGGGACACCCGACAGATGTTTTTC. Translating gives CACDTEGLNWGIHASWDTRQMFF.

Sample share makes this clone large. This chain uses TRDV2 with TRDJ3, with D hard to call. This CDR3 has 18 residues. The V gene's germline CDR1 is GEAIGNYY and CDR2 EKD. V lost 0 bases and J 0 bases, leaving 11 bases between the germline ends. The CDR3 DNA reads TGTGCCTGTGACACCGGGTACGCGAGCTCCTGGGACACCCGACAGATGTTTTTC. It encodes CACDTGYASSWDTRQMFF.

By proportion, this clone is medium-sized. This sample includes further DNA sequences coding for the same CDR3. The gene calls are TRDV2 and TRDJ3; D is perhaps TRDD3 (6 bases). This CDR3 has 18 residues. Trimming cost V 3 bases and J 0 bases, with 14 bases left between them. Germline CDR1 and CDR2: GEAIGNYY and EKD. CDR3 sequence (DNA): TGTGCCTGTGACGGGGGGACGGCCCTCTCCTGGGACACCCGACAGATGTTTTTC. As protein: CACDGGTALSWDTRQMFF.

As to this clone: TCRdb lists the protein of a much larger clone for this DNA, which differs at residue 7, so this is likely a read error; the protein given here is translated from the DNA itself. V usage is TRDV2 and J usage is TRDJ1, with TRDD3 matching over 9 bases. Trimming removed 1 base from V and 4 bases from J; junction bases left unmatched: 15. The CDR3 runs 18 residues. CDR1 and CDR2 (germline): GEAIGNYY, EKD. The CDR3 nucleotides read TGTGCCTGTGACACTGTGCCGGGGGATACAAGGCAGAGCGATAAACTCATCTTT. It codes for CACDTVPGDTRQSDKLIF.

This clone is large by share. Other nucleotide sequences in the sample specify the same CDR3. This chain uses TRDV2 with TRDJ1, with 9 bases identical to TRDD3. The ends lost 0 bases at V and 0 bases at J; junction bases unmatched: 13. The CDR3 runs 19 residues. The V gene's germline CDR1 is GEAIGNYY and CDR2 EKD. CDR3: CACDTMVTGGEGYTDKLIF. The CDR3 DNA sequence: TGTGCCTGTGACACCATGGTTACTGGGGGAGAAGGGTACACCGATAAACTCATCTTT.

The V and J genes are TRDV2 and TRDJ1, with 11 bases identical to TRDD3. The V and J ends lost 4 bases and 2 bases, in that order; junction bases with no gene match: 32. The CDR3 loop spans 24 amino acids. The V gene's germline CDR1 is GEAIGNYY and CDR2 EKD. The CDR3 bases are TGTGCCTGTGATAGTATAGCCGAAGGAGGAACTTACTGGGGGATAGAGTTCCGGACCGATAAACTCATCTTT. Protein: CACDSIAEGGTYWGIEFRTDKLIF.

Points on this clone: A far larger clone is just one base off, so this is likely a read error. Other DNA sequences of this sample code for an identical CDR3. CDR3 coding DNA: TGTGCCTGTGACCCGCTACTGGCCCGCGATAAACTCATCTTC. It specifies CACDPLLARDKLIF. The rearrangement links TRDV2 to TRDJ1; a weak D match, TRDD3 (5 bases). Germline V lookup: CDR1 GEAIGNYY, CDR2 EKD. The CDR3 runs 14 residues.

This clone was seen only a few times. This sequence may be a read error, since a much larger clone differs from it by one base. Within the sample, other DNA sequences also encode this same CDR3. J is TRDJ1 and V is TRDV2; TRDD3 might be the D (6 bases). The CDR3 sequence is 24 residues long. CDR1 and CDR2 from the germline V gene are GEAIGNYY and EKD. This CDR3 is CACDTVSSNDPGDPLNYYTDKLIF. CDR3 nucleotides: TGTGCCTGTGACACCGTTTCCTCTAATGATCCTGGGGATCCACTCAACTACTACACCGATAAACTCATCTTC.

Turning to this clone: A far larger clone differs by one base, so this is likely a read error. This chain links TRDV2 with TRDJ1; 7 bases align to TRDD3. Per germline, CDR1 GEAIGNYY and CDR2 EKD. This CDR3 is built from 18 residues. The J segment lost 0 bases and the V segment lost 2 bases, leaving 14 bases of the junction unmatched. CDR3 sequence reads: CACDNVAFGGPDTDKLIF. The DNA of the CDR3 is TGTGCCTGTGACAACGTAGCTTTTGGGGGACCAGACACCGATAAACTCATCTTT.

By sample fraction, this clone is large (0.1 to 1%). The sample carries other DNA sequences with the same CDR3. This rearrangement joins TRDV2 to TRDJ1; 8 nucleotides match TRDD3. With V trimmed by 3 bases and J by 0 bases, 8 bases remained unmatched. The germline CDR1 and CDR2 sequences are GEAIGNYY and EKD. The CDR3 is made up of 16 amino acids. The chain's CDR3 is CACDSLGDQYTDKLIF. The CDR3, as DNA: TGTGCCTGTGACTCCCTGGGGGACCAGTACACCGATAAACTCATCTTT.

Regarding this clone: At one boundary the junction diverges from the germline segment, which might be a read error. The gene calls are TRDV2 and TRDJ1; a possible D gene is TRDD3 (5 bases). This CDR3 is 17 amino acids long. From germline, CDR1 is GEAIGNYY and CDR2 EKD. CDR3 bases: TGTGCCTGTGGCACCGTGACCAAATCTAGGGATGTCGATAAACTCATCTTT. Encoded protein: CACGTVTKSRDVDKLIF.

This clone is medium-sized. The identical CDR3 is also encoded by other nucleotide sequences in the sample. V is TRDV2 and J is TRDJ1; 13 nucleotides line up with TRDD3. CDR3 size: 18 residues. The V gene end was trimmed by 2 bases and the J gene end by 0 bases; junction bases not matched to a gene: 8. Looked up from germline, CDR1 is GEAIGNYY and CDR2 is EKD. CDR3 region: CACDIVLGDTGYTDKLIF. In DNA form, the CDR3 reads TGTGCCTGTGACATCGTACTGGGGGATACGGGGTACACCGATAAACTCATCTTT.